Presented here are 27 T cell receptor beta chains from one specimen sequenced in a study of PD-1 blockade in classical Hodgkin lymphoma. Each and every patient relapsed after autologous stem cell transplantation, and patients got differing brentuximab vedotin exposure. Sequenced by immunoSEQ multiplex PCR; TCRdb stores in-frame clones only, minus some. This table has 24,000 or so clones, roughly two thirds appearing once. The sequenced sample was peripheral blood mononuclear cells (PBMCs), obtained at baseline. The source of these receptors is a human donor with classical Hodgkin lymphoma.

The chain recombines TRBV7-6 with TRBJ2-7, with D maybe TRBD1 (6 bases). CDR3 length: 15 amino acids. The germline V gene encodes CDR1 SGHVS and CDR2 FNYEAQ. The germline V and J ends were trimmed by 1 base and 5 bases, with 15 bases remaining between them. CDR3 sequence (DNA): TGTGCCAGCAGCTTAGAAGGGGGAAAAGTCGACGAGCAGTACTTC. Protein: CASSLEGGKVDEQYF.

This clone was recorded a few times. The V call is TRBV28, the J call TRBJ1-6; possible D gene TRBD1, 6 bases. Per germline, CDR1 MDHEN and CDR2 SYDVKM. This CDR3 contains 15 residues. The ends were cut back, 3 bases at V and 7 bases at J, with 13 bases in the middle. CDR3 residues: CASSFTRGINSPLHF. CDR3 sequence (DNA): TGTGCCAGCAGTTTTACCAGGGGAATCAATTCACCCCTCCACTTT.

This clone was recorded only once. This chain links TRBV6-5 with TRBJ2-2; D gene uncertain. The germline CDR1 and CDR2 sequences are MNHEY and SVGAGI. Between the trimmed V and J ends, which lost 4 bases and 8 bases, there was a span of 8 bases. CDR3 length equals 12 residues. The CDR3 loop reads CASSLRLGELFF. The CDR3 DNA follows: TGTGCCAGCAGTTTACGACTTGGGGAGCTGTTTTTT.

This clone was found once. This chain uses TRBV4-1 with TRBJ2-3; no clear D. The CDR3 has 14 amino acids. V was shortened by 0 bases and J by 2 bases, with 6 bases between the two germline ends. CDR1 MGHRA and CDR2 YSYEKL come from the germline V gene. CDR3 in amino acids: CASSQDLITDTQYF. CDR3 bases: TGCGCCAGCAGCCAAGATTTAATCACAGATACGCAGTATTTT.

V is TRBV28 and J is TRBJ1-6; 8 bases fit TRBD1. This CDR3 comprises 18 residues. Germline V CDR1 and CDR2: MDHEN, SYDVKM. The ends lost 3 bases at V and 0 bases at J; junction bases unmatched: 7. As DNA, the CDR3 is TGTGCCAGCAGTTTCTACAGGGGGAGTAGCTCCTATAATTCACCCCTCCACTTT. This codes for CASSFYRGSSSYNSPLHF.

The chain carries TRBV5-6 and TRBJ1-1; D is possibly TRBD1 (5 bases). Germline V gene data show CDR1 as SGHDT and CDR2 as YYEEEE. This CDR3 is 13 amino acids long. Trimming shortened V by 4 bases and J by 4 bases, and 11 bases separated the two germline ends. The CDR3 region has the DNA TGTGCCAGCAGCCCCGGGGGGAGCACTGAAGCTTTCTTT. Translation gives CASSPGGSTEAFF.

V and J are TRBV19 and TRBJ2-5; no clear D. The CDR3 is 11 amino acids. Deletions cut 0 bases from V and 5 bases from J, with 1 base between. Germline CDR1 reads LNHDA; CDR2 reads SQIVND (reference sequence). In nucleotides, the CDR3 is TGTGCCAGTAGTATAGAGGAGACCCAGTACTTC. This gives the protein CASSIEETQYF.

This clone was picked up a small number of times. The rearrangement uses TRBV29-1 and TRBJ2-1; D gene uncertain. Trimming took 3 bases from V and 4 from J, leaving 4 bases between them. The CDR3 consists of 11 residues. Per germline, CDR1 SQVTM and CDR2 ANQGSEA. CDR3 DNA: TGCAGCGTTGACGAATACAATGAGCAGTTCTTC. Amino acids: CSVDEYNEQFF.

This chain links TRBV19 with TRBJ1-1; the D gene is possibly TRBD1 (5 bases). V was pared by 3 bases and J by 3 bases, with 11 bases between. In germline, CDR1 is LNHDA, CDR2 SQIVND (reference sequence). The CDR3 sequence is 14 residues long. The CDR3: CASSIPARDTEAFF. The CDR3 DNA reads TGTGCCAGTAGTATCCCCGCCAGGGACACTGAAGCTTTCTTT.

The table lists this clone with a few counts. This chain links TRBV5-4 with TRBJ2-4, with a weak D call TRBD1 (6 bases). V was shortened by 1 base and J by 0 bases, with 23 bases between the two germline ends. The germline CDR1 and CDR2 sequences are SGHNT and YYREEE (reference sequence). CDR3 length equals 20 residues. CDR3 sequence (DNA): TGTGCCAGCAGCTTGTGGTGGTCAGGGGCCGGGGACCTAGCCAAAAACATTCAGTACTTC. This encodes CASSLWWSGAGDLAKNIQYF.

The V call is TRBV6-1, the J call TRBJ1-1; tentatively, D is TRBD1 (6 bases). V was pared by 2 bases and J by 1 base, with 17 bases between. The CDR3 consists of 17 residues. Germline CDR1 is MNHNS and CDR2 is SASEGT. In nucleotides, the CDR3 is TGTGCCAGCAGTGAAAAGGTGGCAGGGGCTTGGAACACTGAAGCTTTCTTT. It yields the protein CASSEKVAGAWNTEAFF.

The genes are TRBV5-6 and TRBJ2-5; TRBD2 matches 7 bases. The DNA end favors TRBJ2-7, so the J call may be wrong. Germline CDR1 is SGHDT and CDR2 is YYEEEE. CDR3 length equals 16 residues. The CDR3 region is CASSWAAGEVWYEQYF. The CDR3 region has the DNA TGTGCCAGCAGCTGGGCCGCGGGGGAAGTCTGGTACGAGCAGTACTTC.

The gene calls are TRBV11-2 and TRBJ1-2; a weak D match, TRBD1 (5 bases). The V gene's germline CDR1 is SGHAT and CDR2 FQNNGV. With 2 bases removed from V and 5 bases from J, the gap between germline ends came to 15 bases. CDR3 length: 15 amino acids. This chain's CDR3 is CASSLYQGGGYGYTF. The DNA of the CDR3 is TGTGCCAGCAGCTTATATCAGGGCGGCGGGTATGGCTACACCTTC.

The chain links TRBV2 to TRBJ2-7; possibly TRBD2 for D (6 bases). The CDR3 contains 14 residues. Germline-derived CDR1 and CDR2 are SNHLY and FYNNEI. The V end lost 6 bases, the J end lost 2 bases, and 14 bases lay between the germline ends. The CDR3 DNA follows: TGTGCCAGCAGGTCAACGGGGGTCCCCTACGAGCAGTACTTC. Amino acid sequence: CASRSTGVPYEQYF.

The chain uses TRBV4-3 and TRBJ2-1; D remains ambiguous. CDR1 is LGHNA and CDR2 is YSLEER in the germline V gene. The CDR3 has 17 amino acids. The V gene lost 1 base and the J gene lost 0 bases, with 13 bases spanning the gap. The CDR3 region has the DNA TGCGCCAGCAGCCAAGGGGTCCCGTCGGTCTCCTACAATGAGCAGTTCTTC. Translating gives CASSQGVPSVSYNEQFF.

The V and J genes are TRBV27 and TRBJ2-2, with 8 bases lining up with TRBD1. There are 14 residues in the CDR3. J was trimmed by 5 bases and V by 6 bases; bases with no gene match: 5. Germline V lookup: CDR1 MNHEY, CDR2 SMNVEV (reference sequence). The CDR3 protein is CASRDRVLTGELFF. CDR3 in DNA: TGTGCCAGCAGGGACAGGGTGTTGACCGGGGAGCTGTTTTTT.

By frequency in the sample, this clone is medium-sized. The rearrangement joins TRBV19 to TRBJ2-1; tentatively, D is TRBD1 (5 bases). The CDR3 has 14 residues. The germline V gene encodes CDR1 LNHDA and CDR2 SQIVND (reference sequence). The ends were cut back, 6 bases at V and 3 bases at J, with 12 bases in the middle. The CDR3 coding sequence is TGTGCCAGTAGGGGCCAGGGCTTCTACAATGAGCAGTTCTTC. Its protein is CASRGQGFYNEQFF.

The V call is TRBV5-1, the J call TRBJ2-5; D possibly matches TRBD1 or TRBD2 (7 bases each). CDR1 is SGHRS, CDR2 YFSETQ, per germline. V lost 0 bases and J 5 bases, leaving 17 bases between the germline ends. The CDR3 is 16 residues long. The CDR3 spells CASSLVQGGGPETQYF. CDR3 nucleotide sequence: TGCGCCAGCAGCTTGGTGCAGGGGGGGGGCCCCGAGACCCAGTACTTC. Combining the CDR3 with reference TRBV5-1 and TRBJ2-5 gives the whole variable domain KAGVTQTPRYLIKTRGQQVTLSCSPISGHRSVSWYQQTPGQGLQFLFEYFSETQRNKGNFPGRFSGRQFSNSRSEMNVSTLELGDSALYLCASSLVQGGGPETQYFGPGTRLLVL.

The rearrangement links TRBV4-1 to TRBJ2-3; 9 positions agree with TRBD2. V shed 0 bases, J shed 11 bases, and the junction held 15 bases outside the gene matches. The CDR3 totals 17 residues. Germline lookup yields CDR1 MGHRA and CDR2 YSYEKL. CDR3 in amino acids: CASSQDGSSGALRWQYF. For the CDR3, the DNA is TGCGCCAGCAGCCAAGACGGGTCTAGCGGGGCCCTTAGATGGCAGTATTTT.

This clone was recorded a few times. The gene calls are TRBV7-6 and TRBJ2-3, with D unresolved. CDR3 length equals 15 residues. V was shortened by 5 bases and J by 2 bases, with 14 bases between the two germline ends. Per germline, CDR1 SGHVS and CDR2 FNYEAQ. This CDR3 reads CASSPSGSPTDTQYF. The CDR3 coding sequence is TGTGCCAGCAGCCCCTCGGGTAGCCCCACAGATACGCAGTATTTT.

This clone showed up just once. V usage is TRBV13 and J usage is TRBJ2-5, with D maybe TRBD2 (6 bases). The CDR3 consists of 15 residues. CDR1 is PRHDT and CDR2 is FYEKMQ in the germline V gene (reference sequence). Trimming took off 2 bases at V and 5 bases at J, with 15 bases between the two ends. In DNA, the CDR3 is TGTGCCAGCAGCTTAAGGGAGGCGTTAGGGGAGACCCAGTACTTC. The encoded protein is CASSLREALGETQYF.

The CDR3 region is CASRGQLVEAFF. In DNA, the CDR3 is TGTGCCAGCAGAGGACAGTTGGTTGAAGCTTTCTTT. This chain connects TRBV2 to TRBJ1-1, with a possible D match to TRBD1 (6 bases). CDR1 is SNHLY, CDR2 FYNNEI, per germline. The ends were cut back, 6 bases at V and 7 bases at J, with 12 bases in the middle. The CDR3 totals 12 residues.

This chain joins TRBV28 and TRBJ1-1; D perhaps matches TRBD1 (5 bases). CDR3 length: 14 amino acids. In germline, CDR1 is MDHEN, CDR2 SYDVKM. V was clipped by 6 bases and J by 4 bases, with 15 bases between them. The CDR3 region is CASSPSGGSTEAFF. CDR3 bases: TGTGCCAGCAGCCCGTCGGGGGGTAGCACTGAAGCTTTCTTT.

The genes are TRBV30 and TRBJ2-3; D possibly corresponds to TRBD1 (6 bases). Trimming removed 4 bases at V and 2 bases at J, with 16 bases between. The CDR3 runs to 15 residues. Germline-derived CDR1 and CDR2 are GTSNPN and SVGIG (reference sequence). The chain's CDR3 is CAWTRVGAATDTQYF. The CDR3, as DNA: TGTGCCTGGACCCGCGTGGGGGCCGCCACAGATACGCAGTATTTT.

Written as DNA, the CDR3 is TGTGCCAGCAGCTTAGTGGCCGGGCCTCGGGAATACGAGCAGTACTTC. Its translation is CASSLVAGPREYEQYF. The gene calls are TRBV7-9 and TRBJ2-7, with D possibly matching TRBD2 (5 bases). The V gene lost 1 base and the J gene lost 4 bases, with 17 bases spanning the gap. There are 16 residues in the CDR3. Germline V gene data show CDR1 as SEHNR and CDR2 as FQNEAQ (reference sequence).

This chain connects TRBV19 to TRBJ2-7, with a weak D call TRBD2 (6 bases). This CDR3 has 13 residues. From germline, CDR1 is LNHDA and CDR2 SQIVND (reference sequence). Trimming removed 5 bases at V and 5 bases at J, with 13 bases between. CDR3 sequence (DNA): TGTGCCAGTAGTTCCCGGGAGATTGACGAGCAGTACTTC. This gives the protein CASSSREIDEQYF.

This chain connects TRBV6-9 to TRBJ1-5; perhaps TRBD1 as D (6 bases). Trimming removed 3 bases from V and 2 bases from J, with 14 bases in between. The CDR3 is 16 amino acids. Germline V gene data show CDR1 as MNHGY and CDR2 as SVAAGI. The CDR3 DNA is TGTGCCAGCAGTTACTCCACCGACAGGCGCAATCAGCCCCAGCATTTT. It encodes CASSYSTDRRNQPQHF.